What follows are 10 T cell receptor beta chains derived from one specimen sequenced in a study of cytomegalovirus exposure and HLA in healthy donors. PCR used 60 Vbeta primers and 13 Jbeta primers. Generated by immunoSEQ multiplex PCR, the TCRdb table keeps only in-frame clones and is missing some. The sample includes around 99,000 clones, over 70% of them seen just once. Source material: PBMCs. Receptors were obtained from a man in his fifties in good health and CMV-seropositive.

This clone was detected only a few times. This rearrangement joins TRBV30 to TRBJ1-3, with D unclear. CDR3 length equals 16 residues. Germline CDR1 reads GTSNPN; CDR2 reads SVGIG (reference sequence). The V end was cut by 4 bases, the J end by 0 bases, with 16 bases between. Here the CDR3 DNA reads TGTGCCTGGACCGATCAACAGATCCACTCTGGAAACACCATATATTTT. Amino acids: CAWTDQQIHSGNTIYF.

This rearrangement joins TRBV5-5 to TRBJ1-3, with 7 bases that match TRBD1. CDR3 size: 16 residues. Germline trimming cut 2 bases from V and 0 bases from J; bases unmatched to any gene: 5. Germline values: CDR1 SGHKS, CDR2 YYEKEE (reference sequence). The CDR3 coding sequence is TGTGCCAGCAGCTTATTACGGGACAGCTCTGGAAACACCATATATTTT. Its translation: CASSLLRDSSGNTIYF.

Only a few counts were recorded for this clone. This chain uses TRBV27 with TRBJ1-1; D is undetermined. The CDR3 has 15 residues. In germline, CDR1 is MNHEY, CDR2 SMNVEV (reference sequence). V was clipped by 3 bases and J by 0 bases, with 11 bases between them. CDR3 sequence (DNA): TGTGCCAGCAGTTTTTCGGAGCGGATGAACACTGAAGCTTTCTTT. It encodes CASSFSERMNTEAFF.

The genes are TRBV27 and TRBJ1-3, with a tentative D call TRBD1 (6 bases). Germline assignment: CDR1 MNHEY and CDR2 SMNVEV (reference sequence). V lost 6 bases and J 0 bases, leaving 12 bases between the germline ends. This CDR3 is 15 amino acids long. CDR3: CASRDGTNSGNTIYF. DNA of the CDR3: TGTGCCAGCAGGGACGGGACAAACTCTGGAAACACCATATATTTT.

This clone was counted once. V usage is TRBV27 and J usage is TRBJ2-3; maybe TRBD1 (6 bases). Germline V gives CDR1 MNHEY, CDR2 SMNVEV (reference sequence). The CDR3 runs to 15 residues. V was cut by 0 bases and J by 6 bases, with 13 bases left in between. The CDR3 here is CASSLSRTASDTQYF. CDR3 in DNA: TGTGCCAGCAGTTTATCGAGGACAGCGAGTGATACGCAGTATTTT.

This clone was recorded once. The chain uses TRBV10-3 and TRBJ2-7; 8 bases are a match to TRBD1. The CDR3 length is 14 residues. Germline V gives CDR1 ENHRY, CDR2 SYGVKD. V lost 2 bases and J lost 3; bases outside the gene matches: 3. CDR3 in amino acids: CAISERTGYYEQYF. Written as DNA, the CDR3 is TGTGCCATCAGTGAGAGGACAGGGTACTACGAGCAGTACTTC.

This chain uses TRBV6-5 with TRBJ2-1; weak D call: TRBD1 (7 bases). Germline-derived CDR1 and CDR2 are MNHEY and SVGAGI. This CDR3 comprises 14 residues. V lost 6 bases and J lost 5, with 14 bases in between. Here the CDR3 reads CASSLAGGNNEQFF. The CDR3 coding sequence is TGTGCCAGCAGCCTAGCAGGGGGGAACAATGAGCAGTTCTTC.

The chain combines TRBV5-6 with TRBJ2-7; possible D gene TRBD1, 5 bases. The CDR3 extends over 13 amino acids. CDR1 is SGHDT, CDR2 YYEEEE, per germline. The ends were cut back, 2 bases at V and 2 bases at J, with 8 bases in the middle. In DNA form, the CDR3 reads TGTGCCAGCAGCTTTCCAGGGACCTACGAGCAGTACTTC. It encodes CASSFPGTYEQYF.

V is TRBV6-5 and J is TRBJ1-2; 9 bases line up with TRBD1. From germline, CDR1 is MNHEY and CDR2 SVGAGI. With 6 bases clipped from V and 2 bases from J, the junction kept 1 base outside the gene matches. This CDR3 spans 13 amino acids. The CDR3 bases are TGTGCCAGCAGGGGGACAGGGAACTATGGCTACACCTTC. Protein product: CASRGTGNYGYTF.

The chain links TRBV14 to TRBJ2-1, with no clear D. V was clipped by 4 bases and J by 9 bases, with 13 bases between them. Germline V gene sequence: CDR1 SGHDN, CDR2 FVKESK. This CDR3 has 13 residues. The CDR3, as DNA: TGTGCCAGCAGCCCGGCCCGGGTGGGTGAGCAGTTCTTC. Amino acids: CASSPARVGEQFF.